Below are 16 T cell receptor beta chains sequenced from a single sample in a study of blood T cells in healthy people across ages. For the second PCR, which ran for about 6 to 11 cycles, a sample-barcoded 5' primer and a J-beta primer mix were used. In TCRdb, the 5' RACE reads were re-called with MiXCR into one record per CDR3 protein. The repertoire holds 1.5 million to 2 million distinct CDR3 sequences, with 28% as singletons. Sequencing was done on a sample of blood. These receptors came from a woman aged 25 to 39 in good health.

At least ten counts were recorded for this clonotype. This chain joins TRBV20-1 and TRBJ2-5, with D hard to call. Germline CDR1 DFQATT, CDR2 SNEGSKA (reference sequence). Trimming removed 7 bases at V and 3 bases at J, with 6 bases between. The CDR3 sequence is 10 residues long. CDR3 amino acids: CSGRKETQYF. The CDR3 DNA sequence: TGCAGTGGGCGGAAAGAGACCCAGTACTTC.

This clonotype was detected a few times. This rearrangement joins TRBV18 to TRBJ1-1; TRBD1 matches at 8 bases. The CDR3 runs 17 residues. From germline, CDR1 is KGHSH and CDR2 LQKENI. J lost 0 bases, V lost 2 bases, and 8 bases had no gene match. The CDR3 nucleotides are TGTGCCAGCTCACCAGGGGGTTGGACAGGGATGAACACTGAAGCTTTCTTT. Its protein product is CASSPGGWTGMNTEAFF.

The chain is built from TRBV7-2 and TRBJ2-5; 9 nucleotides align to TRBD1. Trimming removed 2 bases from V and 1 base from J; junction bases left unmatched: 8. CDR1 is SGHTA and CDR2 is FQGNSA in the germline V gene. The CDR3 length is 17 residues. The CDR3 DNA is TGTGCCAGCAGCTTACGAGGAGGGACAGGGTTCCAAGAGACCCAGTACTTC. Its protein is CASSLRGGTGFQETQYF.

This clonotype showed up just a few times. V gene TRBV5-1 combines with J gene TRBJ2-2; TRBD1 matches at 7 bases. Germline V lookup: CDR1 SGHRS, CDR2 YFSETQ. V shed 4 bases, J shed 1 base, and the junction held 4 bases outside the gene matches. The CDR3 is 15 residues long. As DNA, the CDR3 is TGCGCCAGCAGCCTAAGGACAGGGAACACCGGGGAGCTGTTTTTT. It encodes CASSLRTGNTGELFF.

This clonotype was counted a few times. The rearrangement uses TRBV3-1 and TRBJ1-6; D remains ambiguous. This CDR3 comprises 12 residues. Germline CDR1 and CDR2: LGHDT and YNNKEL (reference sequence). The V gene lost 1 base and the J gene lost 11 bases, with 6 bases spanning the gap. The CDR3 loop is CASSQGLPPLHF. CDR3 nucleotide sequence: TGTGCCAGCAGCCAAGGTCTACCACCCCTCCACTTT. Variable domain in full (rest from reference TRBV3-1 and TRBJ1-6): DTAVSQTPKYLVTQMGNDKSIKCEQNLGHDTMYWYKQDSKKFLKIMFSYNNKELIINETVPNRFSPKSPDKAHLNLHINSLELGDSAVYFCASSQGLPPLHFGNGTRLTVT.

The genes are TRBV6-2 or TRBV6-3 and TRBJ2-1; maybe TRBD2 (6 bases). V shed 6 bases and J shed 6 bases, with 15 bases lying between them. CDR3 length equals 14 residues. The germline gives CDR1 MNHEY, CDR2 SVGEGT. The CDR3 DNA reads as TGTGCCAGCAGCTACGTTCGGGAGTCCAATGAGCAGTTCTTC. Protein product: CASSYVRESNEQFF.

Regarding this clonotype: At one end the junction does not follow the germline gene, possibly because of a read error. The chain couples TRBV12-3 or TRBV12-4 to TRBJ2-7; D perhaps matches TRBD2 (6 bases). The CDR3 loop spans 14 amino acids. This chain's CDR3 is CASSFGGSSYERYF. CDR3 sequence (DNA): TGTGCCAGCAGTTTTGGAGGGAGCTCCTACGAGCGGTACTTC.

This clonotype was detected a few times. The CDR3 is CASSFRLAGVSEQFF. The CDR3 nucleotides read TGTGCCAGCAGTTTTCGACTAGCGGGAGTAAGTGAGCAGTTCTTC. V usage is TRBV12-3 or TRBV12-4 and J usage is TRBJ2-1, with TRBD2 matching over 12 bases. J gave up 9 bases and V 3 bases, and 6 bases lay outside the gene matches. This CDR3 is built from 15 residues.

In its sample, this clonotype was seen a few times. The gene calls are TRBV12-3 or TRBV12-4 and TRBJ2-2; 11 positions agree with TRBD2. V dropped 3 bases and J dropped 0; count of bases not matched to a gene: 12. This CDR3 comprises 20 residues. This chain's CDR3 is CASSFPTGLAGPPNTGELFF. As DNA, the CDR3 is TGTGCCAGCAGTTTCCCGACCGGACTAGCGGGTCCCCCGAACACCGGGGAGCTGTTTTTT.

The chain couples TRBV4-2 to TRBJ2-1, with 11 bases lining up with TRBD2. The V gene end was trimmed by 4 bases and the J gene end by 8 bases; junction bases not matched to a gene: 10. The CDR3 covers 16 residues. Germline V gives CDR1 LGHNA, CDR2 YNFKEQ. The CDR3 DNA sequence: TGTGCCAGCAGCCTAGCAGTAGCGGGGGGGCTGGATGAGCAGTTCTTC. As protein: CASSLAVAGGLDEQFF.

The chain employs TRBV6-2 or TRBV6-3 and TRBJ2-1; TRBD2 matches at 10 bases. The DNA end is more similar to TRBJ2-7, so the J call may be wrong. There are 15 residues in the CDR3. The germline CDR1 and CDR2 sequences are MNHEY and SVGEGT. The CDR3 DNA reads as TGTGCCAGCAGTTCACCGGGACTAGCGATCAGGGAGCAGTACTTC. Amino acids: CASSSPGLAIREQYF.

The rearrangement joins TRBV5-1 to TRBJ2-3, with D maybe TRBD1 (8 bases). The CDR3 is 12 residues long. The V and J ends lost 1 base and 11 bases respectively, with 11 bases between them. CDR1 is SGHRS and CDR2 is YFSETQ in the germline V gene. Written as DNA, the CDR3 is TGCGCCAGCAGCTTGAGCGGGACAGGGCAGTATTTT. The encoded protein is CASSLSGTGQYF.

The CDR3 loop is CASSQEGTGASPLHF. CDR3 DNA sequence: TGCGCCAGCAGCCAAGAAGGAACAGGGGCCTCACCCCTCCACTTT. The chain uses TRBV4-1 and TRBJ1-6, with 7 nucleotides matching TRBD1. CDR3 length: 15 residues. Germline trimming cut 0 bases from V and 10 bases from J; bases unmatched to any gene: 6. Germline V gives CDR1 MGHRA, CDR2 YSYEKL.

This clonotype came up a few times. The chain carries TRBV9 and TRBJ2-3; possibly TRBD1 or TRBD2 for D (5 bases each). V gave up 0 bases and J gave up 3 bases, with 14 bases separating them. The CDR3 extends over 16 amino acids. Germline CDR1 reads SGDLS; CDR2 reads YYNGEE. The CDR3 DNA follows: TGTGCCAGCAGCGTAGATGGGGGTTCTATTACAGATACGCAGTATTTT. It codes for CASSVDGGSITDTQYF.

This clonotype showed up just a few times. The chain carries TRBV5-6 and TRBJ2-1; no reliable D call. V was shortened by 4 bases and J by 8 bases, with 7 bases between the two germline ends. The CDR3 runs 11 residues. Per germline, CDR1 SGHDT and CDR2 YYEEEE. The CDR3 is CASSTLHEQFF. The CDR3 region has the DNA TGTGCCAGCAGCACCCTCCATGAGCAGTTCTTC.

The J gene is TRBJ2-1, the V gene TRBV9; no clear D. CDR1 is SGDLS, CDR2 YYNGEE, per germline. This CDR3 spans 12 amino acids. Trimming removed 4 bases at V and 8 bases at J, with 10 bases between. CDR3 in amino acids: CASSPFDDEQFF. The CDR3 DNA is TGTGCCAGCAGCCCTTTTGATGATGAGCAGTTCTTC.